What follows describes a single T cell receptor beta chain. The germline CDR1 and CDR2 sequences are SGHNT and YYREEE (reference sequence). The junction had 5 bases not matched to a gene; V was cut back by 0 bases and J by 5 bases. The CDR3 consists of 14 residues. The table came from immunoSEQ multiplex PCR; TCRdb's copy has only in-frame clones and leaves some out. The sample yields 250,000 to 300,000 clones, about 90% seen once. Treatment denoted: over 15 received Ad26.COV2.S at low or high dose, single or two shots; 5 received placebo; per-sample allocation not given. Samples came from day 63 after the first vaccine or placebo injection. The sample belongs to a study of Ad26.COV2.S vaccination and SARS-CoV-2 variants.

The chain carries TRBV5-4 and TRBJ2-7, with TRBD2 matching 7 bases. The TCR originated in a person between 18 and 65 years old who received the Ad26.COV2.S COVID-19 vaccine or a placebo. The source was peripheral blood, collected in a trial of Ad26.COV2.S vaccine versus placebo. In nucleotides, the CDR3 is TGTGCCAGCAGCTTGGCCTGGGGGGGGGACGAGCAGTACTTC. This sequence encodes CASSLAWGGDEQYF.